Below, one TCR beta chain is given with its context. Its recognized antigen is unknown. The record has no base qualities; no much larger clone is one base away. The immunoSEQ Assay, a bias-controlled multiplex PCR, was used to amplify TCRbeta CDR3 regions from genomic DNA. Under the source paper's analysis protocol: Within the assay, amplification of reference gene primers was used to estimate how many nucleated cells each sample contained. To quantify the absolute abundance of each unique TCRbeta CDR3 rearrangement, sequence reads were collapsed and filtered. Productive Simpson clonality was computed per sample as the square root of Simpson's diversity index over productive rearrangements. The table was pulled from immuneACCESS by TCRdb, which kept in-frame rearrangements only. Such tables lose some clones; where checked, under half of the loss comes from unresolved V genes, and the rest has no known cause. V, J and clone size are taken as reported in that table, and D and trimming were inferred from the DNA itself. The sample contains some 270,000 clones, around 90% of them found a single time. The ten largest clones capture roughly 2.2% of the sample.

The data belong to a study of blood T cell repertoires in COVID-19 (dated by TCRdb to the early 2020s). In terms of the full investigation: Samples from collaborators originated in the United States, Italy and Spain and spanned both the acute and convalescent phases of COVID-19. Where available, HLA class I and class II types were taken from metadata supplied by the sample provider and were not determined by assay-based typing. Deeply sampled blood TCRbeta repertoires from subjects exposed to, actively infected with, or recovered from COVID-19 were included in the dataset. The repertoires were released in a freely available public database meant as a resource for research on the immune response to SARS-CoV-2. A de-identified subject ID, COVID-19 status, age in years and sex were almost always included in the sample metadata. The material from the prospective study consisted of cDNA or gDNA derived from T cells, B-cell-depleted T cells, or PBMCs. The samples were drawn from the first 160 participants of the ongoing ImmuneRACE study and from 1,254 subjects provided by 6 global collaborators. The study at large found these results: The amount of clinical and demographic metadata varied by source and participant and was provided uncurated.

The CDR3 covers 17 residues, taking in both the cysteine and the phenylalanine. Only the CDR3 DNA is retained, 51 bases long and in frame from the first base. The germline V gene (reference sequence) specifies MNHEY as CDR1 and SMNVEV as CDR2. Trimming removed 1 base from V and 1 base from J; the gene matches leave 6 bases unexplained. At one collaborating source in Seattle, patients were enrolled during active infection and were followed longitudinally through the course of disease. Collaborating institutions collected whole blood in K2EDTA tubes following their own protocols. Collaborator samples were shipped for TCRbeta analysis as frozen whole blood, isolated PBMCs, or DNA extracted from either sample type.

This receptor was taken from a woman aged 55 to 70 with COVID-19, enrolled during active disease. Sequencing was performed on peripheral blood. The V and J genes are TRBV27 and TRBJ1-2; TRBD1 fits 10 bases in the junction. The CDR3 protein: CASSLFSGTGDNYGYTF. The nucleotide sequence reads TGTGCCAGCAGTTTATTTTCAGGGACAGGGGATAACTATGGCTACACCTTC.